The following is a T cell receptor (beta chain) sequence with its context. It lacks a known antigen. Per-base qualities were not stored, and no clone one base away is much larger. The CDR3 contains 14 residues, cysteine and phenylalanine counted. The retained sequence is limited to the CDR3, 42 bases, with the frame set at the first base. V has 3 bases trimmed and J has 2 bases trimmed; junction bases matching no gene number 3. CDR1 is given as SGHRS and CDR2 as YFSETQ, both from the germline V gene. The source of the sample is a study of blood T cell repertoires in COVID-19 (dated by TCRdb to 2019 to 2021). Notes on the research overall: Samples from collaborators originated in the United States, Italy and Spain and spanned both the acute and convalescent phases of COVID-19. The material from the prospective study consisted of cDNA or gDNA derived from T cells, B-cell-depleted T cells, or PBMCs. Subjects who had been exposed to COVID-19, were actively infected with it, or had recovered from it provided the deeply sampled blood TCRbeta repertoires that made up the dataset. The repertoires were released in a freely available public database intended as a resource for research on the immune response to SARS-CoV-2. Samples were obtained from the ongoing ImmuneRACE study (first 160 participants) and from about 1,300 subjects provided by 6 global collaborators. A de-identified subject ID, COVID-19 status, age in years and sex were almost always included in the sample metadata. Where HLA class I and class II types were available, the types were taken from metadata supplied by the sample provider, not from assay-based typing. Broader findings and caveats from the paper: The amount of clinical and demographic metadata varied by source and participant and was provided uncurated.

TCRbeta CDR3 regions were amplified from genomic DNA by means of the immunoSEQ Assay, a bias-controlled multiplex PCR. Per the original workflow: The number of nucleated cells in each sample was estimated from the amplification of reference gene primers within the assay. To quantify the absolute abundance of each unique TCRbeta CDR3 rearrangement, sequence reads were collapsed and filtered. For each sample, productive Simpson clonality was calculated as the square root of Simpson's diversity index over productive rearrangements. This is the immuneACCESS table as TCRdb keeps it, with only in-frame sequences that have V and J called. A part of the clones is gone; compared with another copy, unresolved V genes explain less than half, and the rest is unexplained. V and J calls and clone size are given by that table; D and trimming were obtained from the DNA. The sample includes hundreds of thousands of clones, with 70% to 90% observed a single time. About 7% of the sample belongs to the ten largest clones.

One collaborating source in Seattle enrolled patients during active infection and followed them longitudinally through the course of disease. Each collaborating institution followed its own protocols to collect whole blood in K2EDTA tubes. For TCRbeta analysis, collaborators shipped samples as frozen whole blood, isolated PBMCs, or DNA extracted from either of those sample types. This TCR was sampled from a woman aged 55-69 years with COVID-19, enrolled during active disease. Sequencing was done on a sample of peripheral blood. The sequence joins TRBV5-1 to TRBJ2-7; TRBD1 matches 9 bases in the middle. The DNA reads TGCGCCAGCAGCTCCCGGGACAGGGCCTACGAGCAGTACTTC. Protein translation: CASSSRDRAYEQYF.